What follows describes a single TCR beta chain. Assay: immunoSEQ multiplex PCR; the TCRdb copy retains only in-frame clones and omits some. The data contain about 30,000 clones, 90% to 95% of them seen just once; the ten biggest clones take up approximately 0.17%. The sorted conventional CD4+ T cells were CD25-low and CD127-high, with genomic DNA sequenced. CDR3 length: 16 residues. The V gene lost 8 bases and the J gene lost 3 bases, with 22 bases spanning the gap. Germline values: CDR1 MNHNY, CDR2 SVGAGI (reference sequence). These data are taken from a study of regulatory and conventional T cells in RAG deficiency. The same sample was also studied in work on regulatory T cells. As reported in that work: The primer mix had 52 TRBV and 13 TRBJ primers.

Sequencing was performed on CD25- CD4+ T cells sorted from blood. V usage is TRBV6-6 and J usage is TRBJ1-2; D is possibly TRBD1 (5 bases). The sequence was obtained from a human donor in good health. The DNA of the CDR3 is TGTGCCAGCGCCCAAGCCGGGACGGGGGGGGACTATGGCTACACCTTC. Translated: CASAQAGTGGDYGYTF.